The rows below give T cell receptor beta chains drawn from one sample of a study of blood T cell repertoires in COVID-19. TCRdb's table, derived via immunoSEQ multiplex PCR, lists solely in-frame clones and lacks some. The top ten clones hold more than 9% of a sample with roughly 42,000 clones, approximately 86% of them seen once. The sequenced sample was peripheral blood. All receptors derive from a human donor in a cohort sampled during active COVID-19. Each CDR3 is given with its conserved first and last residue. D genes are given only for firm matches. Expanded clones are given a class, and other clones once, few, many or no size at all.

J gene: TRBJ2-2; D gene: TRBD2; V gene: TRBV9; clone size: NA; CDR3 protein: CASSVLAGGNTGELFF; CDR3 DNA: TGTGCCAGCAGCGTCCTAGCGGGGGGGAACACCGGGGAGCTGTTTTTT
J gene: TRBJ2-2; D gene: NA; V gene: TRBV11-2; clone size: NA; CDR3 protein: CASSLGLSNTGELFF; CDR3 DNA: TGTGCCAGCAGCTTAGGACTTTCGAACACCGGGGAGCTGTTTTTT
J gene: TRBJ2-5; D gene: TRBD2; V gene: TRBV6-5; clone size: NA; CDR3 protein: CASSTGTSQETQYF; CDR3 DNA: TGTGCCAGCAGCACCGGGACTAGCCAAGAGACCCAGTACTTC
J gene: TRBJ2-1; D gene: NA; V gene: TRBV19; clone size: NA; CDR3 protein: CATTPGPTYNEQFF; CDR3 DNA: TGTGCCACCACACCGGGTCCTACCTACAATGAGCAGTTCTTC
J gene: TRBJ1-5; D gene: TRBD1; V gene: TRBV2; clone size: NA; CDR3 protein: CASSLMTGRSNQPQHF; CDR3 DNA: TGTGCCAGCAGTCTTATGACAGGGAGGAGCAATCAGCCCCAGCATTTT
J gene: TRBJ2-7; D gene: TRBD1; V gene: TRBV6-6; clone size: NA; CDR3 protein: CASSYNRGVSYEQYF; CDR3 DNA: TGTGCCAGCAGTTATAACAGGGGTGTGTCCTACGAGCAGTACTTC
J gene: TRBJ2-7; D gene: NA; V gene: TRBV7-9; clone size: NA; CDR3 protein: CASSSLSGTGMQYF; CDR3 DNA: TGTGCCAGCAGCTCCCTTAGCGGGACAGGGATGCAGTACTTC
J gene: TRBJ2-5; D gene: NA; V gene: TRBV19; clone size: NA; CDR3 protein: CASSIAHRKETQYF; CDR3 DNA: TGTGCCAGTAGTATAGCCCACAGAAAAGAGACCCAGTACTTC
J gene: TRBJ2-1; D gene: NA; V gene: TRBV20-1; clone size: NA; CDR3 protein: CSASPIRGGVNEQFF; CDR3 DNA: TGCAGTGCTAGTCCCATAAGAGGGGGAGTCAATGAGCAGTTCTTC
J gene: TRBJ2-1; D gene: NA; V gene: TRBV7-2; clone size: once; CDR3 protein: CASNPSGVAYNEQFF; CDR3 DNA: TGTGCCAGCAATCCATCCGGGGTGGCATACAATGAGCAGTTCTTC
J gene: TRBJ2-5; D gene: TRBD2; V gene: TRBV6-2/TRBV6-3; clone size: NA; CDR3 protein: CASSYSGRLAGGNSQETQYF; CDR3 DNA: TGTGCCAGCAGTTACTCGGGTCGACTAGCGGGGGGCAACAGCCAAGAGACCCAGTACTTC
J gene: TRBJ1-2; D gene: NA; V gene: TRBV7-2; clone size: hyperexpanded; CDR3 protein: CASSLGGEIAHYGYTF; CDR3 DNA: TGTGCCAGCAGCTTAGGCGGGGAAATTGCGCACTATGGCTACACCTTC
J gene: TRBJ2-2; D gene: TRBD1; V gene: TRBV7-2; clone size: NA; CDR3 protein: CASSYSRTGANTGELFF; CDR3 DNA: TGTGCCAGCAGCTACTCCCGGACAGGGGCGAACACCGGGGAGCTGTTTTTT
J gene: TRBJ2-5; D gene: TRBD2; V gene: TRBV5-5; clone size: NA; CDR3 protein: CASSFGGRETQYF; CDR3 DNA: TGTGCCAGCAGCTTTGGCGGGAGGGAGACCCAGTACTTC
J gene: TRBJ2-3; D gene: NA; V gene: TRBV28; clone size: NA; CDR3 protein: CASSFRGSTDTQYF; CDR3 DNA: TGTGCCAGCAGTTTCCGAGGGAGCACAGATACGCAGTATTTT
J gene: TRBJ2-1; D gene: TRBD1; V gene: TRBV11-1; clone size: NA; CDR3 protein: CASSPRDRGYNEQFF; CDR3 DNA: TGTGCCAGCAGCCCCCGGGACAGGGGGTACAATGAGCAGTTCTTC
J gene: TRBJ1-2; D gene: NA; V gene: TRBV18; clone size: NA; CDR3 protein: CASSPRRGSVYGYTF; CDR3 DNA: TGTGCCAGCTCACCACGGAGAGGGTCCGTTTATGGCTACACCTTC
J gene: TRBJ1-2; D gene: NA; V gene: TRBV9; clone size: NA; CDR3 protein: CASRQGYGYTF; CDR3 DNA: TGTGCCAGCAGACAGGGCTATGGCTACACCTTC
J gene: TRBJ1-6; D gene: NA; V gene: TRBV9; clone size: NA; CDR3 protein: CASSSHPGVNSPLHF; CDR3 DNA: TGTGCCAGCAGCTCCCACCCCGGGGTTAATTCACCCCTCCACTTT
J gene: TRBJ1-1; D gene: NA; V gene: TRBV28; clone size: NA; CDR3 protein: CASSLLGENTEAFF; CDR3 DNA: TGTGCCAGCAGTTTATTGGGAGAGAACACTGAAGCTTTCTTT
J gene: TRBJ2-1; D gene: TRBD2; V gene: TRBV7-9; clone size: NA; CDR3 protein: CASSLGLASQAFF; CDR3 DNA: TGTGCCAGCAGCTTAGGACTAGCCTCCCAGGCGTTCTTC
J gene: TRBJ2-7; D gene: TRBD2; V gene: TRBV3-1/TRBV3-2; clone size: NA; CDR3 protein: CASSQAGGGSLYEQYF; CDR3 DNA: TGTGCCAGCAGCCAAGCCGGCGGGGGGTCGCTCTACGAGCAGTACTTC
J gene: TRBJ1-1; D gene: NA; V gene: TRBV6-1; clone size: NA; CDR3 protein: CASSDDRPTEAFF; CDR3 DNA: TGTGCCAGCAGTGACGACAGGCCCACTGAAGCTTTCTTT
J gene: TRBJ2-3; D gene: TRBD2; V gene: TRBV6-6; clone size: NA; CDR3 protein: CASSPQRGLAGTDTQYF; CDR3 DNA: TGTGCCAGCAGTCCCCAAAGAGGGCTAGCGGGTACAGATACGCAGTATTTT